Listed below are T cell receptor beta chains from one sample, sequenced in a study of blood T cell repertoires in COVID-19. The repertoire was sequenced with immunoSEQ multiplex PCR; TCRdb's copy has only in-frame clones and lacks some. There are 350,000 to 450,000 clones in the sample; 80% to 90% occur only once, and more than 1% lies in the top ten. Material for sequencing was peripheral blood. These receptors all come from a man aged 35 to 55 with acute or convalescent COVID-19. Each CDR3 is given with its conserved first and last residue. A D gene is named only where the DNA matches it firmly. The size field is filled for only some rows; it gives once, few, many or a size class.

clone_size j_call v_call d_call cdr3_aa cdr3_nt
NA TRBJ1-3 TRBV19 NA CASSTGMSYSGNTIYF TGTGCCAGTAGTACAGGGATGAGTTACTCTGGAAACACCATATATTTT
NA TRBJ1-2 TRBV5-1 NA CASSSTASSGGYTF TGCGCCAGCAGCTCGACAGCGAGCAGCGGGGGCTACACCTTC
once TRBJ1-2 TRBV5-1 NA CASSESLGTHNYGYTF TGCGCCAGCAGCGAGTCTCTCGGGACACATAACTATGGCTACACCTTC
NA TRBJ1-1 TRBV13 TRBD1 CASSQQGWGPAAFF TGTGCCAGCAGCCAACAGGGGTGGGGCCCGGCGGCTTTCTTT
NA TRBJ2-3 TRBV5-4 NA CASSPAGLRDTQYF TGTGCCAGCAGCCCGGCGGGCCTCCGGGATACGCAGTATTTT
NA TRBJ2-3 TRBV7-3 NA CASSSGQTLSTDTQYF TGTGCCAGCAGCTCCGGACAGACTCTTAGCACAGATACGCAGTATTTT
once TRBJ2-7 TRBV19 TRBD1 CASSAHRQGLLEQYF TGTGCCAGTAGTGCCCACAGACAGGGGTTATTAGAGCAGTACTTC
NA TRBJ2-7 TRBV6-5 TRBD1 CASTKPGQGRPEQYF TGTGCCAGCACAAAACCGGGACAGGGACGTCCCGAGCAGTACTTC
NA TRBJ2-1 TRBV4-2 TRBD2 CASSQTSGSYNEQFF TGTGCCAGCAGCCAAACTAGCGGCTCCTACAATGAGCAGTTCTTC
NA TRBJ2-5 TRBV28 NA CASSLLGGEETQYF TGTGCCAGCAGTTTATTGGGGGGAGAAGAGACCCAGTACTTC
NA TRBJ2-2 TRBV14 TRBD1 CASSQDLIGGTGDPNTGELFF TGTGCCAGCAGCCAAGATTTAATCGGGGGGACAGGGGACCCGAACACCGGGGAGCTGTTTTTT
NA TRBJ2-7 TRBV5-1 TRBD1 CASSAGQGLYEQYF TGCGCCAGCAGCGCCGGACAGGGTCTCTACGAGCAGTACTTC
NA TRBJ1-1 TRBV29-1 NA CSAPSQGNTEAFF TGCAGCGCCCCCTCACAGGGGAACACTGAAGCTTTCTTT
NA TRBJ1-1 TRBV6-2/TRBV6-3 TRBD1 CASSYYRGGLEEAFF TGTGCCAGCAGTTACTATAGAGGGGGCTTAGAAGAAGCTTTCTTT
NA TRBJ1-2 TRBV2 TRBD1 CASRTRDRGSGYTF TGTGCCAGCAGAACCCGGGACAGGGGGTCGGGCTACACCTTC
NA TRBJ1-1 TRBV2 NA CARTVKNTEAFF TGTGCCAGGACAGTTAAGAACACTGAAGCTTTCTTT
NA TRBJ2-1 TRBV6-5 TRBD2 CASSYGLAVNEQFF TGTGCCAGCAGTTACGGACTAGCGGTGAATGAGCAGTTCTTC
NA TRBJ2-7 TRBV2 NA CASRGDSYEQYF TGTGCCAGCAGAGGCGACAGTTACGAGCAGTACTTC
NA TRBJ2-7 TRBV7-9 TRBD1 CASSLGSPDRAAYEQYF TGTGCCAGCAGCTTAGGGTCGCCGGACAGGGCAGCCTACGAGCAGTACTTC
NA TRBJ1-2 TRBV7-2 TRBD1 CASSPGTGVNYGYTF TGTGCCAGCAGCCCCGGGACAGGGGTCAACTATGGCTACACCTTC
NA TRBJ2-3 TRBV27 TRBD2 CASSLLSSGSTDTQYF TGTGCCAGCAGTTTACTCTCTAGCGGGAGTACAGATACGCAGTATTTT
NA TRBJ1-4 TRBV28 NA CASSAPTGTKNEKLFF TGTGCCAGCAGTGCGCCGACCGGGACAAAGAACGAAAAACTGTTTTTT